This TCR beta chain was sequenced for a study of PD-L1 blockade in urothelial cancer. Study-level information: Patients began atezolizumab, 1,200 mg intravenously every 3 weeks, in 2014. Of around 31 patients, about 24 were males with bladder-origin urothelial cancer. Anywhere from 0 to 3 prior chemotherapy regimens had been received by patients.

The CDR3 sequence is 16 residues long. The V and J ends lost 4 bases and 5 bases, in that order; junction bases with no gene match: 7. From germline, CDR1 is SGHRS and CDR2 YFSETQ. TCRdb's table, derived via immunoSEQ multiplex PCR, lists solely in-frame clones and lacks some. The sample has 25,000 to 35,000 clones, approximately 89% seen once. This sequence originates from a man aged 50 or older with urothelial cancer. Source: PBMCs, taken around atezolizumab (anti-PD-L1) treatment. The chain combines TRBV5-1 with TRBJ2-1; 12 bases are a match to TRBD1. The CDR3 DNA reads as TGCGCCAGCAGCAGACCCGGGACAGGGGGCAACAATGAGCAGTTCTTC. This codes for CASSRPGTGGNNEQFF.